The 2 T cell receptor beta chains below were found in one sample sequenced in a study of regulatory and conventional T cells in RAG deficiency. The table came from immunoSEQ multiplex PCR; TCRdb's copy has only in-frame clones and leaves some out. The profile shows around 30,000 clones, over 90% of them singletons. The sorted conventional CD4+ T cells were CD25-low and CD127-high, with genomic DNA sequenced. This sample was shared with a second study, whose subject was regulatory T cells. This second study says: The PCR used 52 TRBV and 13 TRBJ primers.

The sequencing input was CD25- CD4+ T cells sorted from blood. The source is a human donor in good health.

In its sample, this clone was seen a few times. CDR3 sequence reads: CASSESGSNQPQHF. The CDR3 region has the DNA TGCGCCAGCAGTGAGTCGGGCAGCAATCAGCCCCAGCATTTT. The rearrangement uses TRBV10-1 and TRBJ1-5; D gene ambiguous. The CDR3 spans 14 residues. Trimming left V 0 bases short and J 1 base short, with 4 bases between. The germline V gene has CDR1 WNHNN and CDR2 SYGVQD (reference sequence).

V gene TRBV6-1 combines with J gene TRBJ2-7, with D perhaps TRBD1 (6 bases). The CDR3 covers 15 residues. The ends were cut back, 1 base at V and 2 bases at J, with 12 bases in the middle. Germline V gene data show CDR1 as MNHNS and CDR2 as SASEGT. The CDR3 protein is CASSEGWGRAYEQYF. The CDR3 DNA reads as TGTGCCAGCAGTGAAGGGTGGGGGCGGGCCTACGAGCAGTACTTC.